The TCR beta chain described here comes from a study of radiation and T cells in renal cell carcinoma. Generated by immunoSEQ multiplex PCR, the TCRdb table keeps only in-frame clones and is missing some. The sample contains fewer than 200,000 clones, 88% of which appear only once. Time point of the sample: blood 4 weeks post-SBRT, at nephrectomy. The treatment here: 15 Gy SBRT to primary tumor, nephrectomy 4 weeks later. Specimen: blood, collected from a patient whose treatment included radiotherapy and nephrectomy. This sequence originates from a woman aged 50 to 60 with renal cell carcinoma.

CDR3 protein: CASTLGVGSYGYTF. The DNA for the CDR3 is TGTGCCAGCACCTTGGGAGTGGGATCTTATGGCTACACCTTC. The J gene is TRBJ1-2, the V gene TRBV6-6; D uncertain. Trimming removed 7 bases from V and 5 bases from J, with 17 bases in between. The CDR3 runs to 14 residues. Germline CDR1 is MNHNY and CDR2 is SVGAGI (reference sequence).